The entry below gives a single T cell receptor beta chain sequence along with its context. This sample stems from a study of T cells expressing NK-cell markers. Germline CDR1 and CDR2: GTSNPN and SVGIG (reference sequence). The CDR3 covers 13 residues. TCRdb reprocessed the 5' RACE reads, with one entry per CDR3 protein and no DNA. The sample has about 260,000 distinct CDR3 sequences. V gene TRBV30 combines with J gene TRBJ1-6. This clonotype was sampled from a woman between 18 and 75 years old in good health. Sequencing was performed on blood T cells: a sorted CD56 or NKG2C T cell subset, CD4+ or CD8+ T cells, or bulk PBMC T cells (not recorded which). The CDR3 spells CAWSGQDNSPLHF.